This T cell receptor (beta chain) was obtained from a study of T cell responses to AZD1222 COVID-19 vaccine (dated by TCRdb to 2020 to 2022). Turning to the overall study: AZD1222 recipients whose second dose came at about 4 weeks and those whose second dose came at about 12 weeks were combined into one group, since spike-specific TCR depth and breadth did not differ between the two schedules. TCR sequencing covered roughly 230 trial participants: 207 given two doses of AZD1222 and around 26 given two doses of MenACWY control vaccine. Enrollment into the trials was organized by age into subgroups of 18-55, 56-69 and 70-plus years, and those subgroups contained approximately 160, 26 and 62 TCR-sequenced participants, respectively.

Overall results and qualifications from the work: No day 14 peak-response samples were available, so repertoires were characterized only after the peak T cell response. CD4 TCRs associated with the vaccine covered the entire spike protein, and the dominant responses were in regions 160-218 and 743-854. The 56-69-year group was small, and its depth increase did not reach significance, likely because of low power. After two AZD1222 doses, both the breadth and the depth of spike-specific TCRs were significantly higher than at day 0 and than in MenACWY recipients. Conclusions about previously exposed vaccinees are limited because only five to seven AZD1222 recipients were SARS-CoV-2 seropositive at baseline. Reportedly, almost half of the unique spike-specific TCRs recognized epitopes lying outside the regions that are mutated in the B.1.351 and B.1.1.7 variants. Participants were mostly white British and included more females than males, and it was suggested by the authors that clonal diversity may have been underestimated.

The CDR3 regions of human TCRbeta chains were analyzed by immunosequencing. The study's processing was this. TCRs in the repertoires were compared against a reference library of SARS-CoV-2-specific TCRs that had been generated with the MIRA antigen-specificity platform. Breadth meant the fraction of unique TCRs that were SARS-CoV-2-associated, whereas depth meant the fraction of total T cells that were SARS-CoV-2-associated. Using the MIRA data, each spike-specific TCR was mapped to the spike region that the TCR reacts to and placed in a CD4 or CD8 class. Log10-transformed breadth and depth values were compared by one-way ANOVA with Sidak's multiple comparisons tests. TCRdb's version of the immuneACCESS table is confined to in-frame rearrangements and falls short of the full clone set. An unresolved V gene accounts for under half of the shortfall where checked; the remainder is of unknown origin. The V and J calls and clone size were taken over from that table, and D and trimming were inferred from the DNA. The sample table records more than 100,000 clones; around 85% of these occur just once. The ten largest clones represent 5.5% to 8% of the sample.

Explained via the paper, the time point label denotes: baseline before first vaccination. Vaccinee samples were obtained from the UK trials COV001 and COV002, which included a single-blind randomized controlled phase 2/3 trial of AZD1222 (ChAdOx1 nCoV-19) in healthy adults. For TCRbeta chain sequencing, PBMC samples were collected from trial participants at day 0 and at day 28 after the second dose. In its sample, this clone was seen a few times. Its antigen is currently not known. There are no base qualities to consult, and no much larger clone falls within one base. V sheds 6 bases and J sheds 9 bases, leaving 12 bases between their ends. CDR1 and CDR2 (MNHEY, SVGEGT) derive from the germline V gene. The CDR3 measures 12 amino acids from cysteine to phenylalanine. The DNA shown is the 36-base CDR3, in frame from base 1.

This receptor was obtained from an adult in good health. The starting material was peripheral blood, obtained on day 0 of AZD1222 vaccination. The sequence is built from TRBV6-2 or TRBV6-3 and TRBJ1-5, with the D gene not clear enough to name. CDR3 loop: CASSPPARPQHF. The nucleotide sequence reads as follows: TGTGCCAGCAGCCCGCCCGCCAGGCCCCAGCATTTT.